This T cell receptor beta chain appears in the sequencing data of a study of CD8+CD57+ T cells in acquired aplastic anemia. This clonotype has a handful of counts. The CDR3 runs 12 residues. V was trimmed by 10 bases and J by 1 base, leaving 11 bases between them. The V gene's germline CDR1 is ENHRY and CDR2 SYGVKD. The template for TCR beta VDJ and CDR3 sequence profiling was genomic DNA. TCRdb reanalysed the reads using MiXCR and keeps one entry per CDR3 protein. The sample includes some 47,000 distinct CDR3 sequences, 55% to 75% seen only once; the top ten take approximately 31%. This receptor was obtained from a human donor in good health, serving as a control. The sequenced material came from sorted CD4+, CD8+, or CD8+CD57+ T cells (not recorded which) from PBMCs. V and J are TRBV10-3 and TRBJ2-7, with no clear D. CDR3 loop: CASGTGSYEQYF. CDR3 nucleotide sequence: TGTGCCAGCGGTACCGGATCCTACGAGCAGTACTTC.